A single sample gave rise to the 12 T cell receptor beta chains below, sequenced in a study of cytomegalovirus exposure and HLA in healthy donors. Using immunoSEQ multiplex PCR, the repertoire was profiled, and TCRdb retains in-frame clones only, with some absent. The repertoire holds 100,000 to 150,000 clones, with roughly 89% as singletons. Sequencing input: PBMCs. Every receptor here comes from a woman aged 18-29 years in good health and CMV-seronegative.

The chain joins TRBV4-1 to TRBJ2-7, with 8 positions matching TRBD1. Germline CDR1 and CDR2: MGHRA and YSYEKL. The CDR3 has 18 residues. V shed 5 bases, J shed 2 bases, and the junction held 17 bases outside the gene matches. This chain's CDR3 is CASSFQFERDRSTYEQYF. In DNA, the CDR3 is TGCGCCAGCAGCTTCCAATTTGAGAGGGACAGGAGCACCTACGAGCAGTACTTC.

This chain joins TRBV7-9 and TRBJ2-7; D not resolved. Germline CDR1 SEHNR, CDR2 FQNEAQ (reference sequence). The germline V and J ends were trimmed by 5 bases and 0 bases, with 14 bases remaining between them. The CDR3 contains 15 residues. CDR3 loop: CASSPPELPSYEQYF. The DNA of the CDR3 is TGTGCCAGCAGCCCTCCCGAGCTCCCCTCCTACGAGCAGTACTTC.

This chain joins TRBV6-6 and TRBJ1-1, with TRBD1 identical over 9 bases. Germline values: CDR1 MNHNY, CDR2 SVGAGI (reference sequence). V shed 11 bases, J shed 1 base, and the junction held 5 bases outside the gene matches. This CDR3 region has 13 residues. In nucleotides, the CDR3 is TGTGCCGGAACAGGGGGCAAGAACACTGAAGCTTTCTTT. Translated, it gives CAGTGGKNTEAFF.

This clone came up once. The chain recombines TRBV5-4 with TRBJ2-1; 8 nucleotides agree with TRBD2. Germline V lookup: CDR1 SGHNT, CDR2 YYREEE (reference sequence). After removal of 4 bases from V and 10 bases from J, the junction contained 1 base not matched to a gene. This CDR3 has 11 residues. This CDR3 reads CASSPGGEQFF. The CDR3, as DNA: TGTGCCAGCAGCCCGGGGGGGGAGCAGTTCTTC.

CDR3 sequence: CASSPPPGFERYTEAFF. CDR3 DNA: TGTGCCAGCTCACCCCCCCCGGGATTCGAGCGTTACACTGAAGCTTTCTTT. The chain is built from TRBV18 and TRBJ1-1; no reliable D call. Germline CDR1 and CDR2: KGHSH and LQKENI. The CDR3 contains 17 residues. V lost 3 bases and J 3 bases, leaving 20 bases between the germline ends. Filled out from reference TRBV18 and TRBJ1-1, the complete variable domain reads NAGVMQNPRHLVRRRGQEARLRCSPMKGHSHVYWYRQLPEEGLKFMVYLQKENIIDESGMPKERFSAEFPKEGPSILRIQQVVRGDSAAYFCASSPPPGFERYTEAFFGQGTRLTVV.

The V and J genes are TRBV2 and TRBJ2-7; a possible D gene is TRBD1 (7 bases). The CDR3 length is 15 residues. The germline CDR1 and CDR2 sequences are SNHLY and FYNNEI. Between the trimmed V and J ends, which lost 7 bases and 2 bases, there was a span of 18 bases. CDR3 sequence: CASTAYGRGAYEQYF. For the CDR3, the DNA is TGTGCCAGCACCGCGTACGGCAGGGGGGCCTACGAGCAGTACTTC.

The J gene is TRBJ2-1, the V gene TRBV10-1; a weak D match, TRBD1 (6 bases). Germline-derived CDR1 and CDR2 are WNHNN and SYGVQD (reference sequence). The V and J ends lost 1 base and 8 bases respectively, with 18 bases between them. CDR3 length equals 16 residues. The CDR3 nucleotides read TGCGCCAGCAGTGAGTTGCGGGCAGGGGATGGGGATGAGCAGTTCTTC. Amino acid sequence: CASSELRAGDGDEQFF.

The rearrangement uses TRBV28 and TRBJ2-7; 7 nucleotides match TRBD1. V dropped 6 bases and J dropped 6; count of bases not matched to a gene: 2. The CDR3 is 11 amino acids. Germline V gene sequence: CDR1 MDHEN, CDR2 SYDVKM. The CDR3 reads CASRYRGEQYF. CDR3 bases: TGTGCCAGCAGGTACAGGGGCGAGCAGTACTTC. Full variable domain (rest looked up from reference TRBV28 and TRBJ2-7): DVKVTQSSRYLVKRTGEKVFLECVQDMDHENMFWYRQDPGLGLRLIYFSYDVKMKEKGDIPEGYSVSREKKERFSLILESASTNQTSMYLCASRYRGEQYFGPGTRLTVT.

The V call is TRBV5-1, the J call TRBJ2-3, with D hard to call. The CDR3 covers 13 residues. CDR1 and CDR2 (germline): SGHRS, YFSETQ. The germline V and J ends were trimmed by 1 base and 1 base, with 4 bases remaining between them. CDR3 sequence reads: CASSLLGTDTQYF. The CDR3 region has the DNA TGCGCCAGCAGCTTGCTAGGCACAGATACGCAGTATTTT.

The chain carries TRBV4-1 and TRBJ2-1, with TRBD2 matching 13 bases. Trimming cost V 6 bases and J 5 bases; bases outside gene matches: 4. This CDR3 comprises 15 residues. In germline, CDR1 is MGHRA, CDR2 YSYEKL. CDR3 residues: CASRNGLAGDNEQFF. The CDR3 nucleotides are TGCGCCAGCAGGAACGGACTAGCGGGAGACAATGAGCAGTTCTTC.

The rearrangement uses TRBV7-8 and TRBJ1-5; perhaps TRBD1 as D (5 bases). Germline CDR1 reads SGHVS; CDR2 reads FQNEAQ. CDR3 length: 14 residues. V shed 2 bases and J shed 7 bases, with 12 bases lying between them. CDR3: CASSLFQGGQPQHF. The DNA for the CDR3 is TGTGCCAGCAGCTTATTCCAGGGAGGGCAGCCCCAGCATTTT.

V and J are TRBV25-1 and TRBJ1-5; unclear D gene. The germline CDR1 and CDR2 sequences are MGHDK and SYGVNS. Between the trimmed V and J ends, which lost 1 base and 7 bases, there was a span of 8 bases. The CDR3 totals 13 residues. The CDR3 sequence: CASSESTGQPQHF. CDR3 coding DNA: TGTGCCAGCAGTGAATCAACGGGGCAGCCCCAGCATTTT.